This TCR beta chain was sequenced for a study of cytomegalovirus exposure and HLA in healthy donors (dated by TCRdb to about 2017). Notes on the research overall: According to a later analysis, the roughly 120 validation repertoires were produced on the same platform as the roughly 600 repertoires of the first cohort. In addition to the first cohort of 650 to 800 subjects, a separate validation cohort of approximately 130 different subjects was used. The study aimed to test whether signatures of past pathogen exposure could be identified by cataloging public T cell receptors. High-throughput TCR immunosequencing, statistical association of individual TCRs with disease status, and machine learning were combined to predict cytomegalovirus infection status. The study at large found these results: All 120 or so repertoires were used to score co-occurrence in the validation cohort in a later analysis, because that analysis had no HLA typing for the cohort. Most TCR sequences were seen in very few donors, while some public TCRs were found in many individuals. A later analysis found that TCRs clustered in the first cohort also tended to co-occur in the roughly 120 validation repertoires, with just under 95% of cluster scores above 0. The study listed 150 to 200 TCR beta chains as associated with cytomegalovirus. A few of the identified cytomegalovirus-associated TCR beta chains were confirmed in vitro to be specific for cytomegalovirus antigens. It was suggested by the authors that the approach could potentially be generalized to other disease states and immunological phenotypes. In both the original and validation cohorts, the classifier was reported to diagnose cytomegalovirus status with high specificity and sensitivity.

In regard to this clone: Its recognized antigen is unknown. Per-base quality was not reported, and no clone a single base away is much larger than it.

The protocol used for the library was the immunoSEQ multiplex PCR assay. Per the source publication's procedure: A statistical classification framework was developed to diagnose cytomegalovirus status using the catalog of TCR beta chain sequences. Here the immuneACCESS table is served through TCRdb, limited to in-frame sequences with V and J called. Missing clones are a known gap in these copies; in checked studies unresolved V genes cover under half, and the rest lacks a known reason. That table supplies the V and J calls and clone size; D and trimming were determined from the DNA. The sample table holds about 180,000 clones, of which 85% were seen once. Jointly, the top ten make up roughly 15% of the sample. The donors were included in the validation cohort of roughly 130 subjects, a group kept apart from the roughly 670-subject first cohort. The trim is 2 bases for V and 7 bases for J, with a gap of 17 bases between the germline ends. Per the germline V gene, MGHRA is the CDR1 and YSYEKL is the CDR2. Counted from cysteine to phenylalanine, this CDR3 has 15 amino acids. The CDR3 DNA has 45 bases and is translated from base 1.

The rearrangement joined TRBV4-1 to TRBJ1-1, with TRBD1 tentatively as D gene (6 bases match). Sequencing input: PBMCs. This clonotype was obtained from a man aged 18 to 30 in good health and CMV-seropositive. CDR3 reads: CASSQPADRQYEAFF. The DNA sequence reads TGCGCCAGCAGCCAACCTGCGGACAGACAGTATGAAGCTTTCTTT.